These 20 T cell receptor beta chains share one sample of origin, sequenced in a study of radiotherapy plus CTLA-4 blockade in lung cancer (dated by TCRdb to the late 2010s). Library preparation used the immunoSEQ multiplex PCR assay. As stored in TCRdb, this immuneACCESS dataset retains in-frame rearrangements with V and J assigned. A fraction of the clones does not appear; measured against another copy, unresolved V genes explain less than half of the discrepancy, and the remainder lacks a known reason. Within this sample are under 70,000 clones, with about 80% of them counted one time only. Approximately 4.4% of the sample comes from the top ten. Sequencing used peripheral blood, obtained from a patient treated with radiotherapy plus ipilimumab. These TCRs come from a human donor with non-small cell lung cancer who had a complete response to radiotherapy plus ipilimumab.

This sequence joins TRBV19 and TRBJ2-3, with 9 bases fitting TRBD2. V trimming: 2 bases; J trimming: 4 bases; junction bases outside the gene matches: 4. The CDR3 is 15 amino acids. Germline assignment: CDR1 LNHDA and CDR2 SQIVND (reference sequence). CDR3 DNA sequence: TGTGCCAGTAGTATAACTAGCGGGCCCTCAGATACGCAGTATTTT. It is translated as CASSITSGPSDTQYF.

The rearrangement links TRBV19 to TRBJ2-1; 8 bases match TRBD1. Germline lookup yields CDR1 LNHDA and CDR2 SQIVND (reference sequence). The CDR3 loop spans 14 amino acids. V shed 5 bases and J 7 bases; nucleotides not matched to a gene: 7. The CDR3 here is CASSLTDRVNEQFF. As DNA, the CDR3 is TGTGCCAGTAGTCTAACGGACAGGGTAAATGAGCAGTTCTTC.

This clone has only a few counts. The chain carries TRBV19 and TRBJ2-1, with 10 bases identical to TRBD2. Germline V gene lookup returns CDR1 LNHDA and CDR2 SQIVND (reference sequence). Germline trimming cut 4 bases from V and 5 bases from J; bases unmatched to any gene: 5. CDR3 length: 15 amino acids. The CDR3 DNA reads as TGTGCCAGTAGTACGATTAGCGGGAGGAACAATGAGCAGTTCTTC. This gives the protein CASSTISGRNNEQFF.

This clone has more than one count but fewer than ten. At one of its ends the junction is not consistent with the germline gene, which may arise from a read error. J is TRBJ2-1 and V is TRBV7-7, with D possibly matching TRBD2 (6 bases). In germline, CDR1 is SSHAT, CDR2 FNYEAQ (reference sequence). CDR3 length: 14 amino acids. CDR3: CASSSRSRGGEQFF. CDR3 coding DNA: TGTGCTAGCAGCTCCCGGTCTCGGGGAGGTGAGCAGTTCTTC.

V and J are TRBV30 and TRBJ2-1; D gene uncertain. The CDR3 totals 14 residues. CDR1 is GTSNPN and CDR2 is SVGIG in the germline V gene (reference sequence). The V and J ends lost 1 base and 6 bases respectively, with 13 bases between them. The CDR3 coding sequence is TGTGCCTGGAGTGGTGGGGTTATGGGCAATGAGCAGTTCTTC. Translating gives CAWSGGVMGNEQFF. Supplemented by reference TRBV30 and TRBJ2-1, the full variable domain reads SQTIHQWPATLVQPVGSPLSLECTVEGTSNPNLYWYRQAAGRGLQLLFYSVGIGQISSEVPQNLSASRPQDRQFILSSKKLLLSDSGFYLCAWSGGVMGNEQFFGPGTRLTVL.

V gene TRBV19 combines with J gene TRBJ1-1, with 7 bases identical to TRBD1. The germline V gene encodes CDR1 LNHDA and CDR2 SQIVND (reference sequence). J lost 1 base, V lost 4 bases, and 6 bases had no gene match. This CDR3 is built from 15 residues. The CDR3 reads CASSTRQGGNTEAFF. CDR3 bases: TGTGCCAGTAGTACGCGACAGGGAGGGAACACTGAAGCTTTCTTT.

The rearrangement joins TRBV10-1 to TRBJ2-7; D is unclear. The CDR3 sequence is 14 residues long. CDR1 and CDR2 (germline): WNHNN, SYGVQD (reference sequence). Trimming took off 0 bases at V and 0 bases at J, with 6 bases between the two ends. Here the CDR3 reads CASSESDRSYEQYF. The CDR3 nucleotides read TGCGCCAGCAGTGAGTCGGACCGCTCCTACGAGCAGTACTTC.

The J gene is TRBJ2-2, the V gene TRBV19, with D possibly being TRBD1 or TRBD2 (5 bases each). V was pared by 1 base and J by 9 bases, with 12 bases between. This CDR3 is 14 amino acids long. Germline CDR1 and CDR2: LNHDA and SQIVND (reference sequence). This CDR3 is CASSIGGTSRELFF. For the CDR3, the DNA is TGTGCCAGTAGTATAGGGGGGACGAGCCGGGAGCTGTTTTTT.

V gene TRBV18 combines with J gene TRBJ1-2, with TRBD1 matching over 9 bases. The length of the CDR3 is 14 residues. Germline assignment: CDR1 KGHSH and CDR2 LQKENI. V shed 6 bases and J 6 bases; nucleotides not matched to a gene: 8. The CDR3 loop reads CASSDTTGGNGYTF. CDR3 DNA: TGTGCCAGCTCCGATACTACAGGGGGCAATGGCTACACCTTC.

In its sample, this clone was seen once. This sequence joins TRBV11-2 and TRBJ2-6, with unresolved D. Trimming removed 1 base from V and 9 bases from J, with 10 bases in between. The germline V gene has CDR1 SGHAT and CDR2 FQNNGV. This CDR3 has 14 residues. The CDR3 DNA follows: TGTGCCAGCAGCTTAGGAACTGGGTTCAACGTCCTGACTTTC. This sequence encodes CASSLGTGFNVLTF.

The genes are TRBV9 and TRBJ2-6, with D possibly being TRBD1 (6 bases). Trimming shortened V by 4 bases and J by 1 base, and 9 bases separated the two germline ends. The CDR3 length is 15 residues. The germline V gene has CDR1 SGDLS and CDR2 YYNGEE. The chain's CDR3 is CASSSTGSGANVLTF. In DNA, the CDR3 is TGTGCCAGCAGCTCCACAGGGTCTGGGGCCAACGTCCTGACTTTC.

The V call is TRBV15, the J call TRBJ2-6; D is undetermined. Germline assignment: CDR1 LNHNV and CDR2 YYDKDF (reference sequence). This CDR3 comprises 16 residues. V was clipped by 0 bases and J by 0 bases, with 6 bases between them. The CDR3 here is CATSRDGGSGANVLTF. CDR3 bases: TGTGCCACCAGCAGAGACGGTGGCTCTGGGGCCAACGTCCTGACTTTC.

This clone appeared a few times. The chain employs TRBV4-1 and TRBJ2-3, with 12 bases matching TRBD2. Germline V gene data show CDR1 as MGHRA and CDR2 as YSYEKL. This CDR3 region has 18 residues. Trimming cost V 0 bases and J 2 bases; bases outside gene matches: 6. The CDR3 DNA sequence: TGCGCCAGCAGCCAAGACACGGCTAGCGGGAGGGTCACAGATACGCAGTATTTT. It encodes CASSQDTASGRVTDTQYF.

The gene calls are TRBV7-2 and TRBJ1-2; 8 bases line up with TRBD1. The CDR3 length is 17 residues. The germline V gene has CDR1 SGHTA and CDR2 FQGNSA. J was trimmed by 4 bases and V by 2 bases; bases with no gene match: 12. In DNA, the CDR3 is TGTGCCAGCAGCTTAACTTCAGGACAGGGCGCATTCTATGGCTACACCTTC. Translated: CASSLTSGQGAFYGYTF.

V and J are TRBV6-5 and TRBJ1-6; D might be TRBD1 (5 bases). The V and J ends lost 6 bases and 5 bases respectively, with 14 bases between them. The CDR3 has 15 amino acids. Germline V gene data show CDR1 as MNHEY and CDR2 as SVGAGI. CDR3: CASRPRTFHNSPLHF. DNA of the CDR3: TGTGCCAGCAGACCCAGGACATTCCATAATTCACCCCTCCACTTT.

This chain uses TRBV7-2 with TRBJ2-1; the D gene could be TRBD1 or TRBD2 (5 bases each). Germline V gives CDR1 SGHTA, CDR2 FQGNSA. There are 18 residues in the CDR3. Trimming cost V 5 bases and J 15 bases, with 35 bases left between them. CDR3 DNA sequence: TGTGCCAGCAGCCTTAGAGGGACCCCGGGACCCGCCGTAAGCGGCCGGTTCTTC. Its protein product is CASSLRGTPGPAVSGRFF.

The chain uses TRBV10-3 and TRBJ2-6; TRBD1 is a possible D gene (5 bases). This CDR3 contains 14 residues. With 6 bases removed from V and 4 bases from J, the gap between germline ends came to 10 bases. The germline V gene has CDR1 ENHRY and CDR2 SYGVKD. CDR3 amino acids: CAIRGAPGANVLTF. For the CDR3, the DNA is TGTGCCATCAGAGGGGCGCCCGGGGCCAACGTCCTGACTTTC.

The chain couples TRBV5-1 to TRBJ1-3, with a possible D match to TRBD1 (6 bases). This CDR3 has 14 residues. Germline V lookup: CDR1 SGHRS, CDR2 YFSETQ. The V gene lost 0 bases and the J gene lost 5 bases, with 9 bases spanning the gap. CDR3 DNA sequence: TGCGCCAGCAGCTTGGAACAGGGCCGAAACACCATATATTTT. This codes for CASSLEQGRNTIYF.

The chain couples TRBV30 to TRBJ1-4, with unresolved D. Germline values: CDR1 GTSNPN, CDR2 SVGIG (reference sequence). Trimming removed 1 base at V and 10 bases at J, with 10 bases between. CDR3 length equals 12 residues. The CDR3 DNA reads TGTGCCTGGAGTGCGACCTCCGGAAAACTGTTTTTT. Its protein is CAWSATSGKLFF. The full variable domain, its missing parts supplied by reference TRBV30 and TRBJ1-4, is SQTIHQWPATLVQPVGSPLSLECTVEGTSNPNLYWYRQAAGRGLQLLFYSVGIGQISSEVPQNLSASRPQDRQFILSSKKLLLSDSGFYLCAWSATSGKLFFGSGTQLSVL.

This clone has only a few counts. The rearrangement links TRBV10-3 to TRBJ1-1; D unresolved. The germline gives CDR1 ENHRY, CDR2 SYGVKD. The CDR3 sequence is 12 residues long. The CDR3 DNA reads TGTGCGATCGGTGAAGCTAACACTGAAGCTTTCTTT. Translated, it gives CAIGEANTEAFF.